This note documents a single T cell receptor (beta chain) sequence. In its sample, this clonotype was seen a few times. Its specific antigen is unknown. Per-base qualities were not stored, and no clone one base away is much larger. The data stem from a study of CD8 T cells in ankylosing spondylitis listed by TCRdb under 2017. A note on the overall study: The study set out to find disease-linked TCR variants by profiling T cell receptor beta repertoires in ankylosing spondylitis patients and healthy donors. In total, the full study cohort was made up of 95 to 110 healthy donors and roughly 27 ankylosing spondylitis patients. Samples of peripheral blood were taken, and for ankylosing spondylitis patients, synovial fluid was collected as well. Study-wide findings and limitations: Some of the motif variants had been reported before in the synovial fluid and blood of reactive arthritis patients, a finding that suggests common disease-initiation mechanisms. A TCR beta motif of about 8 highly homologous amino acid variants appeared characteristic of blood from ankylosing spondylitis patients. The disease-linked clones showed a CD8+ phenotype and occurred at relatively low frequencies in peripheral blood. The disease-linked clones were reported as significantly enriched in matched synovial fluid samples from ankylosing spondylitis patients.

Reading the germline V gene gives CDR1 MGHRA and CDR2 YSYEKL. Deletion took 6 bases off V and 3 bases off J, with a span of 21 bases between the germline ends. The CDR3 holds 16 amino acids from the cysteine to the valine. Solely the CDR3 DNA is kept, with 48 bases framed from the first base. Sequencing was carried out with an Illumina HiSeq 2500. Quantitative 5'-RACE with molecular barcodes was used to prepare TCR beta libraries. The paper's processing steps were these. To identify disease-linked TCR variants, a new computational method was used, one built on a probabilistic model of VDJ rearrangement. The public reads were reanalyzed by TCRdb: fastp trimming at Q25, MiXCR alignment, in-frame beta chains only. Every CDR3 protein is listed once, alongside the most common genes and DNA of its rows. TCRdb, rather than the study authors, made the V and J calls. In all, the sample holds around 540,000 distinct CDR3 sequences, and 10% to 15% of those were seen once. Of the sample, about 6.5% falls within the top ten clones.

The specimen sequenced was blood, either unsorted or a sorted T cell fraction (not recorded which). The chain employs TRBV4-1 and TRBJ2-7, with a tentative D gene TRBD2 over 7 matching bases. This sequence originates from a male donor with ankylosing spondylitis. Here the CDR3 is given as CASSAPGGPCVYEQYV. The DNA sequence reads TGCGCCAGCAGTGCCCCCGGGGGGCCTTGTGTCTACGAGCAGTACGTC.